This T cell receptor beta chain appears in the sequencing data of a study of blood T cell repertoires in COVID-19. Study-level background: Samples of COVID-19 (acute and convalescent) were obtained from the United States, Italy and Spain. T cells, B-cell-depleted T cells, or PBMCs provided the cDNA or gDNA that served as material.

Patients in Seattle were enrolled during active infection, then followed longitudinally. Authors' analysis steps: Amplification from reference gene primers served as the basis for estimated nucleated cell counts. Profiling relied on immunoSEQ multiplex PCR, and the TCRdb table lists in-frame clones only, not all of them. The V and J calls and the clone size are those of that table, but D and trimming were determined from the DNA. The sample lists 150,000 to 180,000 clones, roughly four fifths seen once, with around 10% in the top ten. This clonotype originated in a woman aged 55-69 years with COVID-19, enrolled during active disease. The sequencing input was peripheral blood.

The CDR3 loop reads CASARENYGYTF. In nucleotides, the CDR3 is TGTGCCAGCGCAAGAGAGAACTATGGCTACACCTTC. This sequence joins TRBV18 and TRBJ1-2; the D is unclear. The ends were cut back, 8 bases at V and 2 bases at J, with 9 bases in the middle. CDR3 length: 12 amino acids. CDR1 is KGHSH and CDR2 is LQKENI in the germline V gene.